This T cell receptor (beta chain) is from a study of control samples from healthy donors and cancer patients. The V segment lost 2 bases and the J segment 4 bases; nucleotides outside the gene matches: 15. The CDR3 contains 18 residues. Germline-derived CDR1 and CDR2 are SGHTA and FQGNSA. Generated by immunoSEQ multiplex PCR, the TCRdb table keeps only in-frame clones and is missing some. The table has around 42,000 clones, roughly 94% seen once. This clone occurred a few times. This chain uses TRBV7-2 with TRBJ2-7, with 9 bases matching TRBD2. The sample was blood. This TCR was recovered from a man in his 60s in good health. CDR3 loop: CASSLIGPSGIGLYEQYF. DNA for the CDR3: TGTGCCAGCAGCTTAATAGGCCCTAGCGGGATTGGGTTATACGAGCAGTACTTC.